One sample yielded the 8 T cell receptor beta chains listed below, sequenced in a study of blood T cells in healthy people across ages. It was with a sample-barcoded 5' primer and a J-beta primer mix that a second PCR of about 6 to 12 cycles was run. TCRdb independently ran MiXCR on the 5' RACE reads; one entry per CDR3 protein. This sample yields 1.5 million or so distinct CDR3 sequences, of which about 42% are seen a single time; just over 4% belongs to the top ten. The sequenced material came from blood. Receptor source: a woman under 30 in good health.

The rearrangement joins TRBV13 to TRBJ2-1, with D maybe TRBD2 (5 bases). Trimming stripped 5 bases from V and 7 bases from J, with 12 bases between. The V gene's germline CDR1 is PRHDT and CDR2 FYEKMQ (reference sequence). The CDR3 contains 13 residues. The DNA of the CDR3 is TGTGCCAGCAGCACCGGACTCGAGAATGAGCAGTTCTTC. Protein: CASSTGLENEQFF. Looking up the rest from reference TRBV13 and TRBJ2-1 gives the full variable domain: AAGVIQSPRHLIKEKRETATLKCYPIPRHDTVYWYQQGPGQDPQFLISFYEKMQSDKGSIPDRFSAQQFSDYHSELNMSSLELGDSALYFCASSTGLENEQFFGPGTRLTVL.

The J gene is TRBJ2-1, the V gene TRBV7-9; a possible D gene is TRBD1 (6 bases). Trimming stripped 5 bases from V and 1 base from J, with 12 bases between. Germline lookup yields CDR1 SEHNR and CDR2 FQNEAQ (reference sequence). The CDR3 totals 15 residues. The CDR3 loop reads CASSPQGWSYNEQFF. In DNA form, the CDR3 reads TGTGCCAGCAGCCCACAGGGTTGGTCCTACAATGAGCAGTTCTTC.

This clonotype was seen only a few times. The chain uses TRBV6-1 and TRBJ2-1; D perhaps matches TRBD2 (6 bases). Germline CDR1 MNHNS, CDR2 SASEGT. Trimming stripped 2 bases from V and 6 bases from J, with 14 bases between. The CDR3 contains 15 residues. This CDR3 is CASSELISGFNEQFF. CDR3 sequence (DNA): TGTGCCAGCAGTGAACTTATTAGCGGTTTCAATGAGCAGTTCTTC.

J is TRBJ1-2 and V is TRBV11-2; 9 nucleotides align to TRBD1. Trimming cost V 5 bases and J 2 bases; bases outside gene matches: 6. This CDR3 spans 15 amino acids. Germline V lookup: CDR1 SGHAT, CDR2 FQNNGV. The CDR3 is CASSVDRGSNYGYTF. The CDR3 DNA is TGTGCCAGCAGCGTCGACAGGGGGTCGAACTATGGCTACACCTTC.

This clonotype showed up just a few times. The CDR3 bases are TGCAGTGCTAGAGATATTTTGAGCACGAACACTGAAGCTTTCTTT. This translates into CSARDILSTNTEAFF. The chain is built from TRBV20-1 and TRBJ1-1, with D uncertain. The V and J ends lost 0 bases and 1 base respectively, with 12 bases between them. Germline assignment: CDR1 DFQATT and CDR2 SNEGSKA (reference sequence). The CDR3 runs 15 residues.

This clonotype appeared once. J is TRBJ1-2 and V is TRBV3-1; no clear D. The CDR3 runs 12 residues. Germline V lookup: CDR1 LGHDT, CDR2 YNNKEL (reference sequence). Between the trimmed V and J ends, which lost 3 bases and 9 bases, there was a span of 11 bases. The CDR3 is CASSHSVGSYTF. The CDR3 coding sequence is TGTGCCAGCAGCCATTCGGTTGGTAGCTACACCTTC.

This clonotype was counted ten times or more. V and J are TRBV6-2 or TRBV6-3 and TRBJ1-2; D gene ambiguous. Trimming removed 5 bases from V and 5 bases from J, with 9 bases in between. The CDR3 totals 12 residues. Germline V gives CDR1 MNHEY, CDR2 SVGEGT. CDR3 amino acids: CASSIGPYGYTF. CDR3 DNA sequence: TGTGCCAGCAGTATCGGACCGTATGGCTACACCTTC.

The J gene is TRBJ2-5, the V gene TRBV6-1, with TRBD1 matching over 8 bases. The end of the DNA is better explained by TRBJ2-7, so the J call may be wrong. This CDR3 contains 15 residues. Germline V lookup: CDR1 MNHNS, CDR2 SASEGT. The CDR3 DNA reads TGTGCCAGCAGTGAACGGGCAGGGGGCGTATACGAGCAGTACTTC. This codes for CASSERAGGVYEQYF.